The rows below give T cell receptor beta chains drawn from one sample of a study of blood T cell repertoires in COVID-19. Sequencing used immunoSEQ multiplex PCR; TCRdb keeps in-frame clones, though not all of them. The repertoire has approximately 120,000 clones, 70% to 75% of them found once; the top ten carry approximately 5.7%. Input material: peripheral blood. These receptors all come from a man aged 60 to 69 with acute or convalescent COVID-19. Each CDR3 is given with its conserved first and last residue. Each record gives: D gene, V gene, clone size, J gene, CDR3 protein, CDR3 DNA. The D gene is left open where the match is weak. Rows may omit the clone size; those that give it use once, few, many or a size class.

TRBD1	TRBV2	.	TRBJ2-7	CASNGDSFSYEQYF	TGTGCCAGCAACGGGGACAGCTTCTCCTACGAGCAGTACTTC
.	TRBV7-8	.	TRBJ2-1	CASSFGGASPRYNEQFF	TGTGCCAGCAGCTTTGGGGGCGCCTCACCTCGATACAATGAGCAGTTCTTC
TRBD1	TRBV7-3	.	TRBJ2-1	CASSLRRDSYNEQFF	TGTGCCAGCAGCTTACGCCGGGACAGCTACAATGAGCAGTTCTTC
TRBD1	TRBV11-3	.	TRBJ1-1	CASSPRTGNTEAFF	TGTGCCAGCAGCCCACGGACAGGGAACACTGAAGCTTTCTTT
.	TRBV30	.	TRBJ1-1	CAWSDSGERTEAFF	TGTGCCTGGAGTGACTCAGGGGAGCGGACTGAAGCTTTCTTT
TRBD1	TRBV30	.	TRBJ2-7	CAWSVNRQGALARDAYEQYF	TGTGCCTGGAGTGTAAACCGGCAGGGGGCTCTAGCAAGGGATGCCTACGAGCAGTACTTC
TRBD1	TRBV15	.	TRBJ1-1	CATSPWDRMNTEAFF	TGTGCCACCAGCCCATGGGACAGAATGAACACTGAAGCTTTCTTT
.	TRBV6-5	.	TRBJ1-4	CASRQTSGEKLFF	TGTGCCAGCAGACAGACGTCCGGAGAAAAACTGTTTTTT
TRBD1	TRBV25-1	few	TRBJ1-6	CASRGTGANSPLHF	TGTGCCAGCAGAGGGACAGGGGCTAATTCACCCCTCCACTTT
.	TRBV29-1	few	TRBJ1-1	CSAVPGWTTEAFF	TGCAGCGCCGTTCCGGGGTGGACCACTGAAGCTTTCTTT
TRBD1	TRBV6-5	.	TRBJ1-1	CASSVDRGRQAFF	TGTGCCAGCAGCGTTGACAGGGGTCGACAAGCTTTCTTT
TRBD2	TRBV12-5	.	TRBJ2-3	CASGLASGGTSTDTQYF	TGTGCTAGTGGTTTGGCCAGCGGGGGTACTAGCACAGATACGCAGTATTTT
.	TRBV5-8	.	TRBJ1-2	CASNKGGTRTNYGYTF	TGTGCCAGCAATAAGGGAGGCACCCGAACTAACTATGGCTACACCTTC
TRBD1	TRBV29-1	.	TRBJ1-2	CSVGQGRYGYTF	TGCAGCGTTGGACAGGGGAGATATGGCTACACCTTC
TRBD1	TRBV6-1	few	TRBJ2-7	CASSEFRLDRSYEQYF	TGTGCCAGCAGTGAATTCCGACTGGACAGGTCCTACGAGCAGTACTTC
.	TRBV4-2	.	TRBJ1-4	CASSQVDRTNEKLFF	TGTGCCAGCAGCCAAGTAGATAGAACTAATGAAAAACTGTTTTTT
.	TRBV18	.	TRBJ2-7	CASSPPGVYEQYF	TGTGCCAGCTCACCGCCAGGGGTCTACGAGCAGTACTTC
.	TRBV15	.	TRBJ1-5	CATTRRGFNQPQHF	TGTGCCACCACCAGACGAGGCTTCAATCAGCCCCAGCATTTT
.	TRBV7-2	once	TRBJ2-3	CASSPRGTDTQYF	TGTGCCAGCAGCCCCCGGGGTACTGATACGCAGTATTTT
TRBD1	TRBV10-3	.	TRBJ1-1	CATTGQGNTEAFF	TGTGCCACGACGGGACAGGGGAACACTGAAGCTTTCTTT
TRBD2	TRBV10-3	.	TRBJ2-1	CATLGQPGLAGGNEQFF	TGTGCCACCCTAGGGCAGCCTGGACTAGCGGGAGGAAATGAGCAGTTCTTC
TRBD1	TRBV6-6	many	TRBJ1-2	CATRQGDGYTF	TGTGCCACTAGACAGGGGGATGGCTACACCTTC
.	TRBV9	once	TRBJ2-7	CASSVDPTANYEQYF	TGTGCCAGCAGCGTAGATCCAACAGCCAACTACGAGCAGTACTTC
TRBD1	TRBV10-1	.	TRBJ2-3	CASSEEGAGTDTQYF	TGCGCCAGCAGTGAGGAGGGGGCGGGTACAGATACGCAGTATTTT
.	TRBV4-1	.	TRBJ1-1	CASSQDPARVSSNTEAFF	TGCGCCAGCAGCCAAGACCCCGCCAGGGTGAGTTCGAACACTGAAGCTTTCTTT
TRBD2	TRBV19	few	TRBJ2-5	CASSIVVSSGGKRETQYF	TGTGCCAGTAGTATAGTGGTGTCGAGCGGGGGCAAGAGGGAGACCCAGTACTTC
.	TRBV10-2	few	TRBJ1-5	CASSATGFNQPQHF	TGCGCCAGCAGTGCTACAGGGTTTAATCAGCCCCAGCATTTT
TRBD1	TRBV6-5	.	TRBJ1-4	CATDRDEKLFF	TGTGCCACGGACAGGGACGAAAAACTGTTTTTT
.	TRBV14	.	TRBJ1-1	CASSQAPGHPNTEAFF	TGTGCCAGCAGCCAAGCGCCGGGACACCCGAACACTGAAGCTTTCTTT
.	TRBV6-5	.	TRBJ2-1	CASRQSSYNEQFF	TGTGCCAGTAGACAAAGCTCCTACAATGAGCAGTTCTTC
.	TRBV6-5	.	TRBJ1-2	CASSYSTPNANYGYTF	TGTGCCAGCAGTTACTCGACACCCAATGCTAACTATGGCTACACCTTC
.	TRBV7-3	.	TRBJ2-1	CASSLNWENNEQFF	TGTGCCAGCAGCTTAAACTGGGAGAACAATGAGCAGTTCTTC
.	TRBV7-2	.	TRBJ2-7	CASSTRESPSYEQYF	TGTGCCAGCAGTACGAGGGAATCCCCCTCCTACGAGCAGTACTTC
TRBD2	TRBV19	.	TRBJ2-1	CASSRLAGGGNEQFF	TGTGCCAGTAGTCGGCTAGCGGGGGGTGGTAATGAGCAGTTCTTC
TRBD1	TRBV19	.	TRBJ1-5	CASSMDRGRDQPQHF	TGTGCCAGTAGTATGGACAGGGGGCGCGATCAGCCCCAGCATTTT
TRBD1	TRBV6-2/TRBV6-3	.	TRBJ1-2	CASSSRTGQGGGYTF	TGTGCCAGCAGTTCCCGTACCGGACAGGGAGGTGGCTACACCTTC
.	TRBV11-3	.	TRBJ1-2	CASLKGYGYTF	TGTGCCAGTTTGAAGGGGTATGGCTACACCTTC